A selection of T cell receptor beta chains follows, all from one sample in a study of OX40 agonist ivuxolimab in advanced cancers. Here immunoSEQ multiplex PCR was the method, and the copy in TCRdb shows in-frame clones only, minus some. Of roughly 23,000 clones in the sample, about 88% were seen once. The material sequenced was CD4+ or CD8+ T cells sorted from blood, taken in a trial of the OX40 agonist ivuxolimab. The receptors were gathered from an adult with an advanced solid tumor such as melanoma, head and neck, liver or kidney cancer. Each CDR3 is given with its conserved first and last residue. D genes are given only for firm matches. Not every row has a clone size; where given, it reads once, few, many or a size class.

j_gene: TRBJ2-5; abundance: -; v_gene: TRBV29-1; d_gene: TRBD2; CDR3aa: CSVEYSGRGAETQYF; CDR3nt: TGCAGCGTTGAGTACAGCGGGCGGGGGGCGGAGACCCAGTACTTC
j_gene: TRBJ2-7; abundance: -; v_gene: TRBV11-1; d_gene: TRBD1; CDR3aa: CASSSRDRGAYEQYF; CDR3nt: TGTGCCAGCAGCTCCCGGGACAGGGGGGCATACGAGCAGTACTTC
j_gene: TRBJ1-1; abundance: few; v_gene: TRBV29-1; d_gene: TRBD1; CDR3aa: CSVSEGTANTEAFF; CDR3nt: TGCAGCGTTTCAGAAGGGACAGCGAACACTGAAGCTTTCTTT
j_gene: TRBJ2-2; abundance: -; v_gene: TRBV27; d_gene: -; CDR3aa: CASSLGSNTGELFF; CDR3nt: TGTGCCAGCAGTTTAGGGTCAAACACCGGGGAGCTGTTTTTT
j_gene: TRBJ1-6; abundance: -; v_gene: TRBV6-6; d_gene: -; CDR3aa: CASSYLTEYNSPLHF; CDR3nt: TGTGCCAGCAGTTACCTGACCGAGTATAATTCACCCCTCCACTTT
j_gene: TRBJ2-2; abundance: once; v_gene: TRBV2; d_gene: -; CDR3aa: CASSDGGNANTGELFF; CDR3nt: TGTGCCAGCAGTGACGGCGGCAACGCGAACACCGGGGAGCTGTTTTTT
j_gene: TRBJ1-5; abundance: -; v_gene: TRBV7-3; d_gene: TRBD1; CDR3aa: CASSLAWRRGHQPQHF; CDR3nt: TGTGCCAGCAGCTTAGCCTGGAGGAGGGGGCACCAGCCCCAGCATTTT
j_gene: TRBJ1-2; abundance: -; v_gene: TRBV6-6; d_gene: TRBD1; CDR3aa: CASSSDRVGYTF; CDR3nt: TGTGCCAGCAGTTCCGACAGGGTAGGCTACACCTTC
j_gene: TRBJ2-5; abundance: once; v_gene: TRBV18; d_gene: -; CDR3aa: CASSTSDERTQYF; CDR3nt: TGTGCCAGCTCAACTTCTGATGAGAGGACCCAGTACTTC
j_gene: TRBJ2-3; abundance: -; v_gene: TRBV10-3; d_gene: -; CDR3aa: CAISDTANTDTQYF; CDR3nt: TGTGCCATCAGTGACACCGCTAACACAGATACGCAGTATTTT
j_gene: TRBJ2-2; abundance: -; v_gene: TRBV9; d_gene: -; CDR3aa: CASSGSGSTGELFF; CDR3nt: TGTGCCAGCAGCGGCAGCGGGTCCACCGGGGAGCTGTTTTTT
j_gene: TRBJ2-1; abundance: few; v_gene: TRBV5-6; d_gene: TRBD2; CDR3aa: CASSFREDGYNEQFF; CDR3nt: TGTGCCAGCAGCTTCCGGGAGGATGGTTACAATGAGCAGTTCTTC
j_gene: TRBJ2-7; abundance: -; v_gene: TRBV6-5; d_gene: TRBD2; CDR3aa: CATKTSDTPYEQYF; CDR3nt: TGTGCCACGAAAACTAGCGACACCCCCTACGAGCAGTACTTC
j_gene: TRBJ1-6; abundance: -; v_gene: TRBV6-4; d_gene: -; CDR3aa: CASSDGVTGSPLHF; CDR3nt: TGTGCCAGCAGTGATGGGGTAACAGGTTCACCCCTCCACTTT
j_gene: TRBJ2-5; abundance: -; v_gene: TRBV7-9; d_gene: -; CDR3aa: CASSSGDETQYF; CDR3nt: TGTGCCAGCAGCTCCGGGGATGAGACCCAGTACTTC
j_gene: TRBJ1-3; abundance: -; v_gene: TRBV6-1; d_gene: -; CDR3aa: CASSSVTSGNTIYF; CDR3nt: TGTGCCAGCAGTTCGGTAACCTCTGGAAACACCATATATTTT
j_gene: TRBJ2-1; abundance: -; v_gene: TRBV27; d_gene: TRBD2; CDR3aa: CASSLTSGSSDEQFF; CDR3nt: TGTGCCAGCAGTTTAACTAGCGGGAGTAGCGATGAGCAGTTCTTC
j_gene: TRBJ2-1; abundance: -; v_gene: TRBV29-1; d_gene: TRBD1; CDR3aa: CSVDPGRGPYNEQFF; CDR3nt: TGCAGCGTTGATCCTGGCAGGGGGCCATACAATGAGCAGTTCTTC
j_gene: TRBJ2-1; abundance: -; v_gene: TRBV19; d_gene: -; CDR3aa: CASSWGSSGNEQFF; CDR3nt: TGTGCCAGTAGTTGGGGTAGCAGCGGGAATGAGCAGTTCTTC
j_gene: TRBJ2-1; abundance: -; v_gene: TRBV27; d_gene: -; CDR3aa: CASSLIESSYNEQFF; CDR3nt: TGTGCCAGCAGTCTTATAGAGAGCTCCTACAATGAGCAGTTCTTC
j_gene: TRBJ2-5; abundance: -; v_gene: TRBV19; d_gene: -; CDR3aa: CASSILPGSGGKEETQYF; CDR3nt: TGTGCCAGTAGTATTTTACCGGGATCTGGGGGGAAAGAAGAGACCCAGTACTTC
j_gene: TRBJ2-7; abundance: once; v_gene: TRBV5-5; d_gene: TRBD1; CDR3aa: CASNRWTGAYEQYF; CDR3nt: TGTGCCAGCAACCGTTGGACAGGGGCATACGAGCAGTACTTC
j_gene: TRBJ1-2; abundance: -; v_gene: TRBV4-3; d_gene: TRBD1; CDR3aa: CASSQDRGTGFFHSGYTF; CDR3nt: TGCGCCAGCAGCCAAGATAGGGGGACAGGGTTTTTCCACTCTGGCTACACCTTC
j_gene: TRBJ2-1; abundance: -; v_gene: TRBV4-1; d_gene: -; CDR3aa: CASSQEEAAWEQFF; CDR3nt: TGCGCCAGCAGCCAAGAGGAGGCGGCCTGGGAGCAGTTCTTC
j_gene: TRBJ2-1; abundance: -; v_gene: TRBV6-6; d_gene: -; CDR3aa: CASSYSTGSSYNEQFF; CDR3nt: TGTGCCAGCAGTTACTCGACAGGTAGCTCCTACAATGAGCAGTTCTTC
j_gene: TRBJ1-1; abundance: -; v_gene: TRBV19; d_gene: -; CDR3aa: CASSLNQGGWDIDTEAFF; CDR3nt: TGTGCCAGCTCTTTAAACCAGGGAGGTTGGGATATTGACACTGAAGCTTTCTTT
j_gene: TRBJ2-3; abundance: once; v_gene: TRBV4-1; d_gene: TRBD2; CDR3aa: CASSQRQLAEDTDTQYF; CDR3nt: TGCGCCAGCAGCCAAAGGCAACTAGCGGAAGACACAGATACGCAGTATTTT
j_gene: TRBJ2-5; abundance: -; v_gene: TRBV2; d_gene: -; CDR3aa: CARAPYQPNETQYF; CDR3nt: TGTGCCAGGGCTCCCTACCAGCCTAACGAGACCCAGTACTTC
j_gene: TRBJ1-1; abundance: -; v_gene: TRBV13; d_gene: -; CDR3aa: CASSPQAVTNTEAFF; CDR3nt: TGTGCCAGCAGCCCCCAAGCGGTTACAAACACTGAAGCTTTCTTT